This T cell receptor (beta chain) was identified during a study of CD8 T cells in ankylosing spondylitis. Study-wide points: Reactive arthritis synovial fluid and blood were previously reported to contain some motif variants. Significantly higher representation of disease-linked clones was reported for matched ankylosing spondylitis synovial fluid. Blood of patients with ankylosing spondylitis appeared to be characterized by a TCR beta motif of several highly homologous variants.

For TCR beta, libraries came from quantitative 5'-RACE with molecular barcodes. Each CDR3 protein is one row after TCRdb ran MiXCR on the 5' RACE reads. The sample consists of about 840,000 distinct CDR3 sequences, about 10% of them appearing once. This clonotype showed up just a few times. Its antigen is as yet unknown. The sequencing sample was made of blood, either unsorted or a sorted T cell fraction (not recorded which). This receptor was obtained from a male donor with ankylosing spondylitis.

The CDR3 nucleotides read TGTGCCAGCAGTTATCGATCATCCCCCGGGCGGGCTAGCACAGATACGCAGTATTTT. This encodes CASSYRSSPGRASTDTQYF. The gene calls are TRBV6-5 and TRBJ2-3; D may be TRBD2 (5 bases). V gave up 3 bases and J gave up 0 bases, with 22 bases separating them. CDR1 is MNHEY and CDR2 is SVGAGI in the germline V gene. There are 19 residues in the CDR3.